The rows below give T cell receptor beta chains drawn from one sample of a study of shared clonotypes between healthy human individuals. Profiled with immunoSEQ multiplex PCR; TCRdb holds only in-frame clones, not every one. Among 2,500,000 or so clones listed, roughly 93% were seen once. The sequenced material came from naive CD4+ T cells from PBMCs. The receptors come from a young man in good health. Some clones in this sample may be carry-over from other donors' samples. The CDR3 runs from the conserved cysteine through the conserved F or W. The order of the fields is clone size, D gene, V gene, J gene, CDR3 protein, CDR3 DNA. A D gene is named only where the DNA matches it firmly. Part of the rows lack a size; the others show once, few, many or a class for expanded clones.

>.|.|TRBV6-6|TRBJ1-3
CASQQGSGNTIYF
TGTGCCAGCCAACAGGGTTCTGGAAACACCATATATTTT
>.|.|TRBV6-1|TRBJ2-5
CASKFSIRETQYF
TGTGCCAGCAAGTTTTCTATCCGAGAGACCCAGTACTTC
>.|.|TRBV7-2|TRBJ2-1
CASSPTGTRRGEQFF
TGTGCCAGCAGCCCTACAGGGACCCGGCGGGGTGAGCAGTTCTTC
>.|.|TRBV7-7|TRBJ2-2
CASSHRTDTGELFF
TGTGCCAGCAGCCACCGCACCGACACCGGGGAGCTGTTTTTT
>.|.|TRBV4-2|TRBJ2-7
CASSQARQVSYEQYF
TGTGCCAGCAGCCAAGCCCGACAGGTCTCCTACGAGCAGTACTTC
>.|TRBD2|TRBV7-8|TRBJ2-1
CASSNRVSRTSGRGSYNEQFF
TGTGCCAGCAGCAATCGCGTTAGCCGGACTAGCGGGAGGGGATCCTACAATGAGCAGTTCTTC
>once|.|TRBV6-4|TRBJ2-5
CASTRPETQYF
TGTGCCAGCACCCGACCAGAGACCCAGTACTTC
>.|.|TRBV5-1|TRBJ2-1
CASRPRGTSYNEQFF
TGCGCCAGCAGGCCACGTGGGACTTCATACAATGAGCAGTTCTTC
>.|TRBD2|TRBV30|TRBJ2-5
CAGRDWGSGRQETQYF
TGTGCCGGCAGAGACTGGGGTAGCGGGAGGCAAGAGACCCAGTACTTC
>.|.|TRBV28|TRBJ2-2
CASSLTSPFTGELFF
TGTGCCAGCAGTTTGACTTCGCCTTTTACCGGGGAGCTGTTTTTT
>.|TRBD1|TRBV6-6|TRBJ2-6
CASNRQGAAGANVLTF
TGTGCCAGCAACCGGCAGGGGGCGGCTGGGGCCAACGTCCTGACTTTC
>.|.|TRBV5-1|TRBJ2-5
CASSLVAGGEETQYF
TGCGCCAGCAGCTTGGTGGCAGGGGGGGAAGAGACCCAGTACTTC
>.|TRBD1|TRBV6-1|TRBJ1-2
CASRFGGTAYGYTF
TGTGCCTCCAGATTCGGGGGGACAGCTTATGGCTACACCTTC
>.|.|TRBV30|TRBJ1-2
CAWSVTSYGYTF
TGTGCCTGGAGTGTAACGTCCTATGGCTACACCTTC
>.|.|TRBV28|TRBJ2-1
CASSFAGSYNEQFF
TGTGCCAGCAGTTTTGCGGGGTCCTACAATGAGCAGTTCTTC
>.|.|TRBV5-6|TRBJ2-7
CASSLAPGRDEQYF
TGTGCCAGCAGCTTGGCTCCAGGGCGGGACGAGCAGTACTTC
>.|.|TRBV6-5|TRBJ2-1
CASSYSLTWARRFF
TGTGCCAGCAGTTACAGCTTGACGTGGGCCCGCCGGTTCTTC
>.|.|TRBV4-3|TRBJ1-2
CASSQDLIAGLYGYTF
TGCGCCAGCAGCCAAGATCTGATTGCAGGGCTTTATGGCTACACCTTC
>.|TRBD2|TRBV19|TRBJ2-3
CASSITSGSFTDTQYF
TGTGCCAGTAGTATAACTAGCGGGAGTTTTACAGATACGCAGTATTTT
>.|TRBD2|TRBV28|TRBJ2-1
CASRIAGVTYEQFF
TGTGCCAGCAGGATAGCGGGAGTTACATATGAGCAGTTCTTC
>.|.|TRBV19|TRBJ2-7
CASSIAGRTLRHEQYF
TGTGCCAGTAGTATAGCGGGACGGACCCTACGACACGAGCAGTACTTC
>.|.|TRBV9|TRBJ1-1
CASSVRALSTEAFF
TGTGCCAGCAGCGTCAGGGCTCTAAGCACTGAAGCTTTCTTT
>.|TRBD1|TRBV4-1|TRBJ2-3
CASSGQGAADTQYF
TGCGCCAGCTCTGGACAGGGGGCTGCGGATACGCAGTATTTT
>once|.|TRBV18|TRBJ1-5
CASSPLGLGSNQPQHF
TGTGCCAGCTCACCATTGGGGCTGGGAAGCAATCAGCCCCAGCATTTT
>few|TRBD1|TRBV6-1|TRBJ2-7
CASSPGQGAYEQYF
TGTGCCAGCAGCCCGGGACAGGGGGCCTACGAGCAGTACTTC
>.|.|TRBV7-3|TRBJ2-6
CASRLMRSSGANVLTF
TGTGCCAGCAGGCTTATGAGGAGCTCTGGGGCCAACGTCCTGACTTTC
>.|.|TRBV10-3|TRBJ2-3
CAISERSVSTDTQYF
TGTGCCATCAGTGAGAGGTCAGTTAGCACAGATACGCAGTATTTT